Listed here is a single T cell receptor beta chain. This sample was included in a study of blood T cell repertoires in COVID-19. Per the study methods: Quantification of nucleated cells was approximated via reference gene primer amplification. Assay used: immunoSEQ multiplex PCR; TCRdb lists only in-frame clones, some missing. For V, J and clone size, that table is used; D and trimming come from the DNA. In the table there are just under 300,000 clones, around nine tenths of which are singletons. The V and J ends lost 6 bases and 3 bases respectively, with 9 bases between them. Germline CDR1 is SQVTM and CDR2 is ANQGSEA. CDR3 size: 11 residues.

The receptor was derived from a man between 65 and 80 years old with acute or convalescent COVID-19. Sequenced material: peripheral blood. This chain connects TRBV29-1 to TRBJ2-7, with D maybe TRBD2 (6 bases). The CDR3 DNA follows: TGCAGCGTCGGACTACGCTACGAGCAGTACTTC. Translation gives CSVGLRYEQYF.